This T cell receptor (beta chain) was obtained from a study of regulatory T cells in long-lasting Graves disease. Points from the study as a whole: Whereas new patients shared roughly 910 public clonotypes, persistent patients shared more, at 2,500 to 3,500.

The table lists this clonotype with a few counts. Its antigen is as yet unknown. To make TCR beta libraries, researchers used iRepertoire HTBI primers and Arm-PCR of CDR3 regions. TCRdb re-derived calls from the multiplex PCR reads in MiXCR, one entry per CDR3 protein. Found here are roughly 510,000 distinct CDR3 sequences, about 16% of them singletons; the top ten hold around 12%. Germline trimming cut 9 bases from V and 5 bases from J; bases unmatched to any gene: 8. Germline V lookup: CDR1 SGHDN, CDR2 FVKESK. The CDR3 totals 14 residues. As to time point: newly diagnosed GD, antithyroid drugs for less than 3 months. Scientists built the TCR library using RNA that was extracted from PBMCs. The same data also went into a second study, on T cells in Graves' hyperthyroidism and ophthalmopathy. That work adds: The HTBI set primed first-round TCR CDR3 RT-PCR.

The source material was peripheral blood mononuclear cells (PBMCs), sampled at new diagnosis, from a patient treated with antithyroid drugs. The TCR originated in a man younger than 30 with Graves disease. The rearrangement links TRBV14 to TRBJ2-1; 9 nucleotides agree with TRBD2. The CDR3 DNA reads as TGTGCCAGTTCGCTTAGCGGGAGCCACAATGAGCAGTTCTTC. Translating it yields CASSLSGSHNEQFF.